Listed here are 3 T cell receptor beta chains from one sample, sequenced in a study of chemoradiotherapy in HPV16-positive cancers. The method was immunoSEQ multiplex PCR; TCRdb's version includes in-frame clones alone and lacks a portion of them. The top ten hold 35% to 40% of the sample, which has 4,500 to 6,500 clones, around 84% seen once. This material was collected from a patient who underwent chemoradiotherapy. The receptors derive from a human donor with HPV-associated anogenital cancer.

The rearrangement uses TRBV5-4 and TRBJ2-1; D may match TRBD1 or TRBD2 (5 bases each). The CDR3 is 18 residues long. Germline CDR1 SGHNT, CDR2 YYREEE (reference sequence). Between the trimmed V and J ends, which lost 3 bases and 0 bases, there was a span of 19 bases. CDR3 sequence (DNA): TGTGCCAGCAGCTCCCGAGGGGCGGGCCCGAGCTCCTACAATGAGCAGTTCTTC. Protein product: CASSSRGAGPSSYNEQFF.

This clone was picked up one time. The gene calls are TRBV6-5 and TRBJ2-1, with D tentatively TRBD1 or TRBD2 (5 bases each). The length of the CDR3 is 14 residues. The V and J ends lost 4 bases and 5 bases respectively, with 12 bases between them. Germline values: CDR1 MNHEY, CDR2 SVGAGI. The CDR3 loop is CASSSLGRNNEQFF. CDR3 nucleotides: TGTGCCAGCAGTTCCCTGGGACGGAACAATGAGCAGTTCTTC.

The sample holds a few counts of this clone. The genes are TRBV11-2 and TRBJ2-1; D is ambiguous. Germline loops: CDR1 SGHAT, CDR2 FQNNGV. The CDR3 is 14 residues long. Trimming removed 1 base from V and 2 bases from J, with 6 bases in between. The CDR3 DNA follows: TGTGCCAGCAGCTTAGCGCTGGCCTACAATGAGCAGTTCTTC. This translates into CASSLALAYNEQFF.